The 23 T cell receptor beta chains reported below all come from one sample, sequenced in a study of T cells in Graves' hyperthyroidism and ophthalmopathy. Amplified TCR beta CDR3 regions derived from RNA transcripts. Carried out on the TCR CDR3, a first-round RT-PCR used the HTBI primer set. TCRdb independently ran MiXCR on the multiplex PCR reads; one entry per CDR3 protein. The sample records about 700,000 distinct CDR3 sequences, about 14% being singletons. Specimen: blood. The source of these receptors is a woman younger than 35 with Graves' hyperthyroidism.

The CDR3 loop is CASSQLGNTIYF. The CDR3 coding sequence is TGCGCCAGCAGCCAGCTTGGAAACACCATATATTTT. V gene TRBV4-1 combines with J gene TRBJ1-3; D uncertain. CDR3 size: 12 residues. V lost 3 bases to trimming and J lost 3 bases, with 3 bases between them. Germline V gives CDR1 MGHRA, CDR2 YSYEKL.

The chain carries TRBV29-1 and TRBJ1-1; TRBD1 is a possible D gene (5 bases). With 6 bases removed from V and 6 bases from J, the gap between germline ends came to 8 bases. Germline V gene lookup returns CDR1 SQVTM and CDR2 ANQGSEA. The CDR3 sequence is 10 residues long. The CDR3 is CSVRDAEAFF. CDR3 DNA sequence: TGCAGCGTAAGGGACGCTGAAGCTTTCTTT. The variable domain in full, completed from reference TRBV29-1 and TRBJ1-1, reads SAVISQKPSRDICQRGTSLTIQCQVDSQVTMMFWYRQQPGQSLTLIATANQGSEATYESGFVIDKFPISRPNLTFSTLTVSNMSPEDSSIYLCSVRDAEAFFGQGTRLTVV.

This clonotype was seen many times. The chain carries TRBV6-2 or TRBV6-3 and TRBJ2-7, with D maybe TRBD1 (6 bases). There are 15 residues in the CDR3. Germline-derived CDR1 and CDR2 are MNHEY and SVGEGT. The germline V and J ends were trimmed by 2 bases and 3 bases, with 14 bases remaining between them. The CDR3 sequence: CASSYPDSANYEQYF. The CDR3, as DNA: TGTGCCAGCAGTTACCCGGACAGCGCGAACTACGAGCAGTACTTC.

This clonotype was detected ten times or more. The rearrangement links TRBV30 to TRBJ2-1; D call uncertain. This CDR3 has 12 amino acids. Trimming took 5 bases from V and 2 from J, leaving 7 bases between them. Per the germline V gene, CDR1 is GTSNPN and CDR2 is SVGIG (reference sequence). CDR3 amino acids: CAWAPTYNEQFF. In DNA, the CDR3 is TGTGCCTGGGCACCTACCTACAATGAGCAGTTCTTC.

This clonotype appeared many times. This sequence joins TRBV10-2 and TRBJ2-3, with D possibly matching TRBD2 (6 bases). The length of the CDR3 is 17 residues. Germline assignment: CDR1 WSHSY and CDR2 SAAADI. The V end was cut by 3 bases, the J end by 2 bases, with 18 bases between. The DNA of the CDR3 is TGCGCCAGCAGTGACATGGGGGGTTCGGCAGTCACAGATACGCAGTATTTT. It codes for CASSDMGGSAVTDTQYF.

V gene TRBV4-1 combines with J gene TRBJ2-5, with 9 bases identical to TRBD1. Trimming removed 3 bases from V and 5 bases from J; junction bases left unmatched: 7. This CDR3 comprises 15 residues. The germline V gene has CDR1 MGHRA and CDR2 YSYEKL. CDR3 protein: CASSHPGTGLETQYF. As DNA, the CDR3 is TGCGCCAGCAGCCATCCCGGGACAGGGTTGGAGACCCAGTACTTC.

This clonotype was counted ten times or more. The chain carries TRBV6-1 and TRBJ2-7; no clear D. V lost 4 bases, J lost 7 bases, and 11 bases lay in between. Germline V gene lookup returns CDR1 MNHNS and CDR2 SASEGT. The CDR3 length is 12 residues. CDR3 residues: CASSGSSWEQYF. In nucleotides, the CDR3 is TGTGCCAGCAGTGGCAGCTCCTGGGAGCAGTACTTC.

This clonotype has a count of ten or more. V and J are TRBV3-1 and TRBJ2-7; tentatively, D is TRBD1 or TRBD2 (5 bases each). The CDR3 sequence is 13 residues long. Trimming pared 3 bases from V and 3 bases from J, leaving 9 bases between. Per germline, CDR1 LGHDT and CDR2 YNNKEL (reference sequence). CDR3 residues: CASSQRGLYEQYF. In DNA, the CDR3 is TGTGCCAGCAGCCAGAGGGGCCTCTACGAGCAGTACTTC.

At least ten counts were recorded for this clonotype. J is TRBJ2-7 and V is TRBV20-1; 9 nucleotides line up with TRBD2. V lost 6 bases, J lost 4 bases, and 10 bases stayed unmatched. The germline V gene has CDR1 DFQATT and CDR2 SNEGSKA (reference sequence). The CDR3 totals 14 residues. Here the CDR3 reads CSATGREGHYEQYF. In DNA form, the CDR3 reads TGCAGTGCAACGGGGCGGGAGGGCCATTACGAGCAGTACTTC.

This clonotype was observed a handful of times. The chain employs TRBV19 and TRBJ1-6; possible D gene TRBD1, 5 bases. The germline V gene encodes CDR1 LNHDA and CDR2 SQIVND (reference sequence). The V end was cut by 6 bases, the J end by 10 bases, with 19 bases between. The CDR3 sequence is 15 residues long. CDR3 nucleotides: TGTGCCAGTAGCCGATCTTCAAAAGGGGAATCACCCCTCCACTTT. This gives the protein CASSRSSKGESPLHF.

This clonotype has at least ten counts. The chain employs TRBV5-4 and TRBJ2-3, with 12 bases lining up with TRBD1. Germline trimming cut 4 bases from V and 2 bases from J; bases unmatched to any gene: 8. Germline CDR1 SGHNT, CDR2 YYREEE (reference sequence). The CDR3 extends over 17 amino acids. The CDR3 here is CASSKGTGGLDTDTQYF. CDR3 DNA: TGTGCCAGCAGCAAAGGGACAGGGGGCCTTGACACAGATACGCAGTATTTT. The full variable domain, in which reference TRBV5-4 and TRBJ2-3 provide the parts outside the CDR3, is ETGVTQSPTHLIKTRGQQVTLRCSSQSGHNTVSWYQQALGQGPQFIFQYYREEENGRGNFPPRFSGLQFPNYSSELNVNALELDDSALYLCASSKGTGGLDTDTQYFGPGTRLTVL.

This clonotype occurred a few times. The rearrangement links TRBV7-3 to TRBJ2-1; 8 nucleotides match TRBD2. Germline CDR1 reads SGHTA; CDR2 reads FQGTGA. The CDR3 extends over 16 amino acids. Trimming at V came to 5 bases and at J to 5 bases, leaving 11 bases not matched to a gene. CDR3 DNA: TGTGCCAGCAGCCCCTGGGGGCGGGAGGCTGACAATGAGCAGTTCTTC. This translates into CASSPWGREADNEQFF. Full variable domain (missing parts from reference TRBV7-3 and TRBJ2-1): GAGVSQTPSNKVTEKGKYVELRCDPISGHTALYWYRQSLGQGPEFLIYFQGTGAADDSGLPNDRFFAVRPEGSVSTLKIQRTERGDSAVYLCASSPWGREADNEQFFGPGTRLTVL.

Worth noting for this clonotype: The conserved closing phenylalanine or tryptophan is absent in this CDR3, likely reflecting a read error. In DNA form, the CDR3 reads TGCAGCGTTGGTGGTAGTACTGAAGCTTTCCTT. Protein product: CSVGGSTEAFL. The chain uses TRBV29-1 and TRBJ1-1; D is unclear. This CDR3 is 11 amino acids long. The germline CDR1 and CDR2 sequences are SQVTM and ANQGSEA. V dropped 4 bases and J dropped 5 bases, with 8 bases sitting between them.

This clonotype was seen ten or more times. The chain joins TRBV25-1 to TRBJ1-1; maybe TRBD1 (5 bases). V was cut by 2 bases and J by 11 bases, with 12 bases left in between. The CDR3 has 12 residues. Germline CDR1 and CDR2: MGHDK and SYGVNS. CDR3 sequence (DNA): TGTGCCAGCAGTGAAGGGGGGTCCAACGCTTTCTTT. It codes for CASSEGGSNAFF. The full variable domain, rest sourced from reference TRBV25-1 and TRBJ1-1, is EADIYQTPRYLVIGTGKKITLECSQTMGHDKMYWYQQDPGMELHLIHYSYGVNSTEKGDLSSESTVSRIRTEHFPLTLESARPSHTSQYLCASSEGGSNAFFGQGTRLTVV.

This clonotype appeared many times. The chain recombines TRBV5-8 with TRBJ1-2, with TRBD1 as a possible D gene (6 bases). Per the germline V gene, CDR1 is SGHTS and CDR2 is YDEGEE. CDR3 length equals 12 residues. V was shortened by 4 bases and J by 7 bases, with 11 bases between the two germline ends. CDR3: CASSGGDIGYTF. The CDR3 nucleotides read TGTGCCAGCAGCGGGGGGGACATTGGCTACACCTTC. Full variable domain (outside the CDR3, taken from reference TRBV5-8 and TRBJ1-2): EAGVTQSPTHLIKTRGQQATLRCSPISGHTSVYWYQQALGLGLQFLLWYDEGEERNRGNFPPRFSGRQFPNYSSELNVNALELEDSALYLCASSGGDIGYTFGSGTRLTVV.

In its sample, this clonotype was seen a few times. The chain combines TRBV9 with TRBJ2-1; either TRBD1 or TRBD2 may supply D (5 bases each). V shed 3 bases and J shed 2 bases, with 12 bases lying between them. CDR1 is SGDLS, CDR2 YYNGEE, per germline. This CDR3 is built from 15 residues. The chain's CDR3 is CASSGPGRTYNEQFF. The CDR3 DNA reads as TGTGCCAGCAGCGGCCCAGGGAGAACCTACAATGAGCAGTTCTTC. The full variable domain, completed using reference TRBV9 and TRBJ2-1, is DSGVTQTPKHLITATGQRVTLRCSPRSGDLSVYWYQQSLDQGLQFLIQYYNGEERAKGNILERFSAQQFPDLHSELNLSSLELGDSALYFCASSGPGRTYNEQFFGPGTRLTVL.

The rearrangement joins TRBV27 to TRBJ2-4; 7 nucleotides line up with TRBD1. The V segment lost 2 bases and the J segment 8 bases; nucleotides outside the gene matches: 6. Germline-derived CDR1 and CDR2 are MNHEY and SMNVEV (reference sequence). This CDR3 spans 14 amino acids. CDR3: CASSLVTGEDIQYF. CDR3 sequence (DNA): TGTGCCAGCAGTTTAGTTACAGGGGAAGACATTCAGTACTTC.

This clonotype was counted only a few times. The chain combines TRBV28 with TRBJ2-5; 7 bases are a match to TRBD2. The CDR3 loop spans 16 amino acids. Germline assignment: CDR1 MDHEN and CDR2 SYDVKM. The ends lost 2 bases at V and 1 base at J; junction bases unmatched: 7. CDR3 DNA sequence: TGTGCCAGCAGTTTAGGAGCTAGCGGATTCCAAGAGACCCAGTACTTC. It codes for CASSLGASGFQETQYF.

This clonotype has a handful of counts. The chain has TRBV13 and TRBJ1-1; the D gene is possibly TRBD1 (6 bases). The CDR3 extends over 13 amino acids. CDR1 is PRHDT and CDR2 is FYEKMQ in the germline V gene (reference sequence). With 4 bases removed from V and 8 bases from J, the gap between germline ends came to 14 bases. The CDR3 region has the DNA TGTGCCAGCAGCTGGGCACCGGACAGAGAAGCTTTCTTT. Protein product: CASSWAPDREAFF.

J is TRBJ1-2 and V is TRBV11-2; D perhaps matches TRBD1 (5 bases). CDR3 length equals 14 residues. The V end was cut by 0 bases, the J end by 4 bases, with 9 bases between. Germline V gene sequence: CDR1 SGHAT, CDR2 FQNNGV. CDR3 sequence: CASSLEGTFYGYTF. CDR3 coding DNA: TGTGCCAGCAGCTTAGAAGGGACCTTCTATGGCTACACCTTC.

This clonotype has just a few counts. The V gene is TRBV7-2, the J gene TRBJ2-3; D is ambiguous. With 1 base removed from V and 5 bases from J, the gap between germline ends came to 10 bases. Germline assignment: CDR1 SGHTA and CDR2 FQGNSA. The CDR3 is made up of 14 amino acids. CDR3 region: CASSLVKRGDTQYF. As DNA, the CDR3 is TGTGCCAGCAGCTTAGTGAAGCGTGGAGATACGCAGTATTTT.

This clonotype was observed a handful of times. The rearrangement joins TRBV5-6 to TRBJ1-5, with D hard to call. Trimming cost V 1 base and J 9 bases, with 11 bases left between them. The CDR3 extends over 13 amino acids. Germline V CDR1 and CDR2: SGHDT, YYEEEE. CDR3 residues: CASSLSRVGPQHF. The CDR3, as DNA: TGTGCCAGCAGCTTGTCACGTGTGGGGCCCCAGCATTTT.

This clonotype occurred many times. The chain carries TRBV11-1 and TRBJ2-7; 8 bases agree with TRBD2. The CDR3 consists of 14 residues. After removal of 2 bases from V and 3 bases from J, the junction contained 3 bases not matched to a gene. The germline gives CDR1 SGHAT, CDR2 FQDESV (reference sequence). CDR3 amino acids: CASSLSGGLYEQYF. The DNA of the CDR3 is TGTGCCAGCAGCTTATCGGGAGGGCTCTACGAGCAGTACTTC.